Included here is one T cell receptor (beta chain) sequence, with context. Per the authors' pipeline: Amplification of reference gene primers was used by the study to estimate nucleated cell counts. Repertoires were generated with immunoSEQ multiplex PCR, while TCRdb's copy carries only in-frame clones and drops some. V, J and clone size are taken as reported in that table, and D and trimming were inferred from the DNA itself. The data show about 150,000 clones, approximately 92% seen once. This entry comes from a study of blood T cell repertoires in COVID-19. Study-wide context: Acute-phase and convalescent COVID-19 samples originated in the United States, Italy and Spain. The cDNA or gDNA used as material had been derived from T cells, B-cell-depleted T cells, or PBMCs.

Source material: peripheral blood. The clonotype was recovered from an older woman with active COVID-19.

The CDR3 is CASSPREASSGNTIYF. The CDR3 DNA is TGTGCCAGCTCACCACGTGAGGCTAGCTCTGGAAACACCATATATTTT. J is TRBJ1-3 and V is TRBV18; D not certain. The V end lost 1 base, the J end lost 0 bases, and 10 bases lay between the germline ends. Germline V gene data show CDR1 as KGHSH and CDR2 as LQKENI. CDR3 length: 16 residues.